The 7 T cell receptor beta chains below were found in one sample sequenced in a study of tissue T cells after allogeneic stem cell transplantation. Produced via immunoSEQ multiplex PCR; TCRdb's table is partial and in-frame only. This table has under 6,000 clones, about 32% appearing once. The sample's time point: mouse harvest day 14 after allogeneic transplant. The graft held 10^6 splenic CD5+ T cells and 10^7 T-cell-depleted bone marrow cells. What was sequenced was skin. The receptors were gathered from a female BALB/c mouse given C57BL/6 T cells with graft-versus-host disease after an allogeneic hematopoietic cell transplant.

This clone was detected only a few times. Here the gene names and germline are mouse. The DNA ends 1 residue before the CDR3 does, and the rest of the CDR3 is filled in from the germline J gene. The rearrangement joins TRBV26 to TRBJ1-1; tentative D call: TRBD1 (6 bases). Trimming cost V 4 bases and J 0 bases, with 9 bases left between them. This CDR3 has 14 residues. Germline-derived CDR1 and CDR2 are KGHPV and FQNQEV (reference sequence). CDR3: CASSPGHSNTEVFF. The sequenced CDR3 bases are TGTGCCAGCAGTCCGGGACACTCAAACACAGAAGTCTTC.

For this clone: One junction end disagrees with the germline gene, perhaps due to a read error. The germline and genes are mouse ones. This CDR3 is CAWRLSWGGYEQYF. CDR3 DNA (partial): TGTGCCTGGCGTCTCTCCTGGGGGGGGTATGAACAGTAC. The V call is TRBV31, the J call TRBJ2-7, with TRBD2 identical over 9 bases. The CDR3 end lies 1 residue beyond the end of the read and is filled in from the germline J gene. CDR1 is GKSSPN and CDR2 is SITVG in the germline V gene. The CDR3 loop spans 14 amino acids.

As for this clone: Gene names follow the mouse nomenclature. The sequenced part of the CDR3 DNA is TGTGCCAGCAGTCTGTCGAGTGGCAGTCAAAACACCTTGTAC. Its protein is CASSLSSGSQNTLY. The full CDR3 protein reads CASSLSSGSQNTLYF. The chain employs TRBV26 and TRBJ2-4; D remains ambiguous. The read gets to within 1 residue of the CDR3 end, and the germline J gene fills in the rest. The ends were cut back, 0 bases at V and 0 bases at J, with 7 bases in the middle. CDR1 KGHPV and CDR2 FQNQEV come from the germline V gene (reference sequence). The CDR3 is 15 amino acids.

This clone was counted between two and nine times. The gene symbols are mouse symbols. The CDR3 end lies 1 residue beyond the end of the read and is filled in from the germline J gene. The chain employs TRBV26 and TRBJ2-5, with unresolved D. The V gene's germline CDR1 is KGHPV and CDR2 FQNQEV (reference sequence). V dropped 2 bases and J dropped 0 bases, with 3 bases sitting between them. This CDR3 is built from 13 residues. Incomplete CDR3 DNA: TGTGCCAGCAGTCTGGGTAACCAAGACACCCAGTAC. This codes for CASSLGNQDTQY. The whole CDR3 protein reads CASSLGNQDTQYF. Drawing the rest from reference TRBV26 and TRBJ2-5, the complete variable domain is NSKVIQTPRYLVKGQGQKAKMRCIPEKGHPVVFWYQQNKNNEFKFLINFQNQEVLQQIDMTEKRFSAECPSNSPCSLEIQSSEAGDSALYLCASSLGNQDTQYFGPGTRLLVL.

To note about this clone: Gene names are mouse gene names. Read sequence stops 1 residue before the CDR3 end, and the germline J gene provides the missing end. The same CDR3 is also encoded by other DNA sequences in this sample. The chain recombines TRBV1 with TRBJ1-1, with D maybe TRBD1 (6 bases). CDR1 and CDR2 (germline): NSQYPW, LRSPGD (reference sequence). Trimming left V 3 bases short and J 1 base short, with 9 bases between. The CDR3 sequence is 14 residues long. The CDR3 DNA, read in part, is TGCACCTGCAGTGCCCGGGACAAAAACACAGAAGTCTTC. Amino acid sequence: CTCSARDKNTEVF. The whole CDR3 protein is CTCSARDKNTEVFF.

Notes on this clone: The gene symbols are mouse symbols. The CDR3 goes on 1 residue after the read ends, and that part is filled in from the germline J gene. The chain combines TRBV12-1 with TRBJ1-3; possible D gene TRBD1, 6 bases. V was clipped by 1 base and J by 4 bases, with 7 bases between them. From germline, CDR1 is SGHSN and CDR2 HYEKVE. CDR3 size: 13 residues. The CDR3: CASSLGAGNTLYF. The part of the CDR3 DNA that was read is TGTGCCAGCTCTCTGGGGGCAGGAAATACGCTCTAT. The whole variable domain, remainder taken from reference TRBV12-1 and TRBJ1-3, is DSGVVQSPRHIIKEKGGRSVLTCIPISGHSNVVWYQQTLGKELKFLIQHYEKVERDKGFLPSRFSVQQFDDYHSEMNMSALELEDSAMYFCASSLGAGNTLYFGEGSRLIVV.

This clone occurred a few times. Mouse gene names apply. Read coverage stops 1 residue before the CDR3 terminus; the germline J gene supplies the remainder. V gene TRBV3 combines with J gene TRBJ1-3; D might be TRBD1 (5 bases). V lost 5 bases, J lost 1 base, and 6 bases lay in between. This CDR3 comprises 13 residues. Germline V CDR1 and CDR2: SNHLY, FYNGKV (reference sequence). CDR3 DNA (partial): TGTGCCAGCAGCGCAGGGTCTGGAAATACGCTCTAT. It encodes CASSAGSGNTLY. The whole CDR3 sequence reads CASSAGSGNTLYF.